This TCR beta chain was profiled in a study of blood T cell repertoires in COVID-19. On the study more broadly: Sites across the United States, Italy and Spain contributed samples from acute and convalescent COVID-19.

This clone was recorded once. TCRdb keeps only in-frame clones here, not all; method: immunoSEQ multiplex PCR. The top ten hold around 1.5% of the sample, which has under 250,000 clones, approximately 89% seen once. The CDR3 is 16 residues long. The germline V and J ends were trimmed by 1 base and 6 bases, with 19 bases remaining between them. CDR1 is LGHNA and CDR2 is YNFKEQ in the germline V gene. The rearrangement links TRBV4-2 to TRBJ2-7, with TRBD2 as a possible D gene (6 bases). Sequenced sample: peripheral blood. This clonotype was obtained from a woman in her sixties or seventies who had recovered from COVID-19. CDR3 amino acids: CASSQAGGVIYAEQYF. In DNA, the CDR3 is TGTGCCAGCAGCCAAGCCGGAGGGGTGATCTACGCCGAGCAGTACTTC.